This TCR beta chain is from a study of shared clonotypes between healthy human individuals. At the level of the study: Aged between 18 and 49, the donors were a couple of women and three men. Points from the study as a whole: Clonotypes shared by all four donors outscored non-shared clonotypes in generation probability.

There are 13 residues in the CDR3. Germline V gene sequence: CDR1 SGHRS, CDR2 YFSETQ. V lost 7 bases, J lost 3 bases, and 13 bases lay in between. Points on this clone: Its antigen is currently unknown.

Method: immunoSEQ multiplex PCR; TCRdb's copy keeps in-frame clones and lacks some. The sample has about 700,000 clones; approximately 79% are singletons. The TCR was taken from a woman in her 30s in good health. The gene calls are TRBV5-1 and TRBJ1-1; possible D gene TRBD1, 6 bases. The specimen sequenced was memory CD4+ T cells sorted from blood. As to subset: CD45RA-negative fraction. The CDR3 region is CASARGFDTEAFF. The CDR3 DNA reads as TGCGCCAGCGCAAGGGGGTTCGACACTGAAGCTTTCTTT. Variable domain in full (rest from reference TRBV5-1 and TRBJ1-1): KAGVTQTPRYLIKTRGQQVTLSCSPISGHRSVSWYQQTPGQGLQFLFEYFSETQRNKGNFPGRFSGRQFSNSRSEMNVSTLELGDSALYLCASARGFDTEAFFGQGTRLTVV.